The 14 T cell receptor beta chains listed next were all sequenced from one sample in a study. TCRdb reprocessed the 5' RACE reads with MiXCR, giving one entry per CDR3 protein. The table has approximately 60,000 distinct CDR3 sequences, approximately 22% seen once. The sequencing input was memory CD4+ T cells sorted from a lymph node. The subset: memory CD4+ T cells, CD4+CD45RO+CD25-. Receptor source: a female donor with breast cancer.

This chain joins TRBV7-3 and TRBJ1-1, with a possible D match to TRBD1 (6 bases). V dropped 5 bases and J dropped 4 bases, with 17 bases sitting between them. Germline V gives CDR1 SGHTA, CDR2 FQGTGA. CDR3 size: 15 residues. For the CDR3, the DNA is TGTGCCAGCAGCCCCGTGGGGGGCAGGAGCACTGAAGCTTTCTTT. Translation: CASSPVGGRSTEAFF.

The chain carries TRBV27 and TRBJ2-1, with TRBD2 matching over 10 bases. Germline V gene data show CDR1 as MNHEY and CDR2 as SMNVEV (reference sequence). V was clipped by 4 bases and J by 6 bases; unmatched bases: 9. This CDR3 has 16 amino acids. The CDR3 is CASSSRSSGSINEQFF. CDR3 nucleotides: TGTGCCAGCAGTTCCCGATCTAGCGGGAGTATCAATGAGCAGTTCTTC.

The chain is built from TRBV28 and TRBJ2-7; D perhaps matches TRBD2 (6 bases). Germline V CDR1 and CDR2: MDHEN, SYDVKM. The CDR3 is 15 residues long. V lost 2 bases, J lost 6 bases, and 17 bases lay in between. This CDR3 is CASSLNGRLDGEQYF. DNA of the CDR3: TGTGCCAGCAGTTTAAACGGGAGACTTGACGGCGAGCAGTACTTC.

In its sample, this clonotype was seen a few times. V is TRBV10-3 and J is TRBJ2-7; D gene unclear. V was pared by 10 bases and J by 2 bases, with 6 bases between. Germline V gene data show CDR1 as ENHRY and CDR2 as SYGVKD. The CDR3 runs 10 residues. In DNA form, the CDR3 reads TGTGCCACTTCAGCCTACGAGCAGTACTTC. Amino acids: CATSAYEQYF.

This clonotype has at least ten counts. The chain joins TRBV28 to TRBJ2-7, with D uncertain. Trimming pared 5 bases from V and 0 bases from J, leaving 17 bases between. Per the germline V gene, CDR1 is MDHEN and CDR2 is SYDVKM. The CDR3 totals 16 residues. CDR3 loop: CASSLGPERSSYEQYF. Written as DNA, the CDR3 is TGTGCCAGCAGTCTTGGTCCGGAGCGAAGCTCCTACGAGCAGTACTTC.

This clonotype has at least ten counts. The chain is built from TRBV10-3 and TRBJ2-7; 8 bases align to TRBD1. V dropped 3 bases and J dropped 2; count of bases not matched to a gene: 6. The germline V gene has CDR1 ENHRY and CDR2 SYGVKD. The CDR3 loop spans 15 amino acids. The CDR3 reads CAISDPGQGTYEQYF. CDR3 bases: TGTGCCATCAGTGACCCCGGACAGGGTACCTACGAGCAGTACTTC.

This clonotype was detected many times. The rearrangement links TRBV28 to TRBJ1-5, with TRBD1 matching 7 bases. Germline assignment: CDR1 MDHEN and CDR2 SYDVKM. The CDR3 runs 13 residues. V lost 6 bases to trimming and J lost 7 bases; unmatched junction nucleotides: 6. The CDR3 sequence is CASRTGLWQPQHF. CDR3 sequence (DNA): TGTGCCAGCAGGACAGGGTTGTGGCAGCCCCAGCATTTT. The whole variable domain, filled in from reference TRBV28 and TRBJ1-5, reads DVKVTQSSRYLVKRTGEKVFLECVQDMDHENMFWYRQDPGLGLRLIYFSYDVKMKEKGDIPEGYSVSREKKERFSLILESASTNQTSMYLCASRTGLWQPQHFGDGTRLSIL.

CDR3 loop: CATSGWGASGYTF. In nucleotides, the CDR3 is TGTGCCACCAGTGGCTGGGGGGCTAGCGGCTACACCTTC. The chain combines TRBV24-1 with TRBJ1-2; weak D call: TRBD1 (6 bases). V lost 5 bases and J lost 8, with 14 bases in between. The CDR3 sequence is 13 residues long. Per the germline V gene, CDR1 is KGHDR and CDR2 is SFDVKD.

Regarding this clonotype: A much bigger clone sits one base away, suggesting this may be a read error. This chain links TRBV5-1 with TRBJ2-5, with D unresolved. CDR1 and CDR2 (germline): SGHRS, YFSETQ. The CDR3 sequence is 14 residues long. CDR3: CASSLRDSTETLYF. The CDR3 bases are TGCGCCAGCAGCTTGCGCGATTCCACAGAGACCCTGTACTTC.

The count of this clonotype is one. Likely a read error: the CDR3 ends without its conserved phenylalanine or tryptophan. V usage is TRBV29-1 and J usage is TRBJ1-1, with TRBD1 as a possible D gene (5 bases). The CDR3 runs 13 residues. Germline-derived CDR1 and CDR2 are SQVTM and ANQGSEA. Between the trimmed V and J ends, which lost 7 bases and 4 bases, there was a span of 16 bases. The CDR3 here is CSAREQATTEAFC. CDR3 in DNA: TGCAGCGCGAGGGAACAGGCGACCACTGAAGCTTTCTGT.

This clonotype appeared many times. V and J are TRBV6-1 and TRBJ2-1, with unresolved D. The CDR3 is made up of 12 amino acids. Trimming cost V 8 bases and J 6 bases, with 11 bases left between them. Germline CDR1 is MNHNS and CDR2 is SASEGT. CDR3 amino acids: CASRISANEQFF. CDR3 coding DNA: TGTGCCAGCCGAATTTCCGCCAATGAGCAGTTCTTC.

This clonotype was counted between two and nine times. The chain employs TRBV5-1 and TRBJ1-1; unclear D gene. Germline CDR1 is SGHRS and CDR2 is YFSETQ. The CDR3 runs to 13 residues. The ends were cut back, 5 bases at V and 2 bases at J, with 10 bases in the middle. CDR3 sequence (DNA): TGCGCCAGCAGGGTCAGCCTAAACACTGAAGCTTTCTTT. This codes for CASRVSLNTEAFF.

Comment on this clonotype: With a much larger clone just one base away, this may be a read error. This chain connects TRBV7-2 to TRBJ2-7, with TRBD2 identical over 7 bases. Germline V CDR1 and CDR2: SGHTA, FQGNSA. The CDR3 has 12 amino acids. The CDR3 DNA reads TGTGCCAGCGGCTTTGGCGGGGGCGAGCAGTACTTC. Translation gives CASGFGGGEQYF. Variable domain in full (rest from reference TRBV7-2 and TRBJ2-7): GAGVSQSPSNKVTEKGKDVELRCDPISGHTALYWYRQSLGQGLEFLIYFQGNSAPDKSGLPSDRFSAERTGGSVSTLTIQRTQQEDSAVYLCASGFGGGEQYFGPGTRLTVT.

The V and J genes are TRBV29-1 and TRBJ2-5, with 7 nucleotides matching TRBD1. The CDR3 loop spans 19 amino acids. Germline assignment: CDR1 SQVTM and CDR2 ANQGSEA. Unmatched junction bases numbered 29, after V lost 8 bases and J lost 5 bases. The CDR3 protein is CSTRRWGNRGSEPGETQYF. The CDR3 region has the DNA TGCAGCACCCGCCGCTGGGGAAACAGGGGTAGTGAACCCGGGGAGACCCAGTACTTC.